This T cell receptor beta chain comes out of a study of cytomegalovirus exposure and HLA in healthy donors. CDR3 length equals 14 residues. Germline loops: CDR1 MNHEY, CDR2 SMNVEV (reference sequence). The ends were cut back, 4 bases at V and 7 bases at J, with 17 bases in the middle. Primers included in the PCR were 60 Vbeta and 13 Jbeta primers. TCRdb's table, derived via immunoSEQ multiplex PCR, lists solely in-frame clones and lacks some. The data show approximately 150,000 clones, roughly 76% seen once. The sequencing sample was made of PBMCs. This TCR derives from a male donor in good health and CMV-seronegative. The genes are TRBV27 and TRBJ2-7; a weak D match, TRBD2 (6 bases). CDR3 region: CASSSLNHGGEQYF. The DNA of the CDR3 is TGTGCCAGCAGTTCCCTGAACCATGGAGGGGAGCAGTACTTC.